Listed below are T cell receptor beta chains from one sample, sequenced in a study of blood T cell repertoires in COVID-19. Some clones are missing from TCRdb's copy, which holds only in-frame ones; the method was immunoSEQ multiplex PCR. This sample has about 400,000 clones, with roughly 87% found just once. The sample taken for sequencing was PBMCs or T cells enriched from blood (not recorded which). These receptors all stem from a woman younger than 45 who had recovered from COVID-19. CDR3s include the opening cysteine and the closing phenylalanine or tryptophan. A D gene is named only where the DNA matches it firmly. Clone size appears in some rows only: once, few, many, or a class for an expanded clone.

v_gene	d_gene	abundance	j_gene	CDR3nt	CDR3aa
TRBV5-5	TRBD2	once	TRBJ2-5	TGTGCCAGCAGCTCCACGACTAGCGGACAGACCCAGTACTTC	CASSSTTSGQTQYF
TRBV19	-	-	TRBJ2-7	TGTGCCAGTAGTTCCCCCATCAGCGAGCAGTACTTC	CASSSPISEQYF
TRBV4-1	-	few	TRBJ1-5	TGCGCCAGCAGCCAAGAGGTCGCGGGAGGCCTAAGCAATCAGCCCCAGCATTTT	CASSQEVAGGLSNQPQHF
TRBV5-1	-	-	TRBJ2-5	TGCGCCAGCAGCTTCTCCCAAGAGACCCAGTACTTC	CASSFSQETQYF
TRBV29-1	TRBD1	few	TRBJ1-5	TGCAGCGTCCGGACAGGGATGAGCAATCAGCCCCAGCATTTT	CSVRTGMSNQPQHF
TRBV19	-	-	TRBJ2-7	TGTGCCAGTAGTATAGCGGGAGTTAGCTCCTACGAGCAGTACTTC	CASSIAGVSSYEQYF
TRBV5-1	-	-	TRBJ1-1	TGCGCCAGCAGCGTTTCGGGGTTGAACACTGAAGCTTTCTTT	CASSVSGLNTEAFF
TRBV5-8	-	-	TRBJ1-5	TGTGCCAGCAGCTTGCAAGGGAGTTGGCCTCAGCCCCAGCATTTT	CASSLQGSWPQPQHF
TRBV27	-	-	TRBJ2-1	TGTGCCAGCAGTCCAATACGCGGTCCCTCCTACAATGAGCAGTTCTTC	CASSPIRGPSYNEQFF
TRBV27	-	-	TRBJ1-1	TGTGCCAGCAGTTACGGATTCGGGGACACTGAAGCTTTCTTT	CASSYGFGDTEAFF
TRBV18	-	few	TRBJ2-5	TGTGCCAGCTCACCGTTCGGGGTGGAGACCCAGTACTTC	CASSPFGVETQYF
TRBV27	-	-	TRBJ2-7	TGTGCCAGCAGTCCCCTGAAGTCGGGCTACGAGCAGTACTTC	CASSPLKSGYEQYF
TRBV9	-	-	TRBJ2-2	TGTGCCAGCAGCGTAGTGTCAGGCTACACCGGGGAGCTGTTTTTT	CASSVVSGYTGELFF
TRBV19	TRBD1	once	TRBJ1-2	TGTGCCAGTAGTACAGGGGGAACCGGGACATTCTATGGCTACACCTTC	CASSTGGTGTFYGYTF
TRBV5-5	TRBD1	-	TRBJ1-5	TGTGCCAGCAGCTTGTCGCCCGGAGGCGGGACAGATAGCAATCAGCCCCAGCATTTT	CASSLSPGGGTDSNQPQHF
TRBV18	TRBD2	-	TRBJ2-2	TGTGCCAGCTCACCCCGGACTAGCGGGGGGCTCAACACCGGGGAGCTGTTTTTT	CASSPRTSGGLNTGELFF
TRBV4-1	TRBD1	once	TRBJ2-7	TGCGCCAGCAGCCAAGATCCAGGGACAGGGTCCTACGAGCAGTACTTC	CASSQDPGTGSYEQYF
TRBV28	TRBD1	-	TRBJ2-7	TGTGCCAGCAGAACGGGACAGATCTACGAGCAGTACTTC	CASRTGQIYEQYF
TRBV4-1	TRBD1	once	TRBJ2-7	TGCGCCAGCAGCCTCCGGGACAGGGGCTACGAGCAGTACTTC	CASSLRDRGYEQYF
TRBV28	-	-	TRBJ1-5	TGTGCCAGCAGTTCAGGACTCTATAGCAATCAGCCCCAGCATTTT	CASSSGLYSNQPQHF
TRBV7-9	TRBD1	-	TRBJ1-5	TGTGCCAGCAGCCTACAGGGGGATAGCAATCAGCCCCAGCATTTT	CASSLQGDSNQPQHF
TRBV7-2	-	-	TRBJ1-1	TGTGCCAGCAGCAAGAGGGCGGGGCTGGCTGAAGCTTTCTTT	CASSKRAGLAEAFF
TRBV10-1	-	-	TRBJ1-1	TGCGCCAGCAGTGAAAGCCAGGGAGGCACTGAAGCTTTCTTT	CASSESQGGTEAFF
TRBV5-1	-	-	TRBJ1-4	TGCGCCAGCAGCTTGGCCACAGGCCTCAATGAAAAACTGTTTTTT	CASSLATGLNEKLFF
TRBV7-2	TRBD2	few	TRBJ2-7	TGTGCCAGCAGCCCCGCCAGCGGGAGGGCCGGGGAGCAGTACTTC	CASSPASGRAGEQYF
TRBV6-5	TRBD1	-	TRBJ1-5	TGTGCCAGCAGTTACAAAGGGGGCCCCAATCAGCCCCAGCATTTT	CASSYKGGPNQPQHF
TRBV19	-	-	TRBJ2-5	TGTGCCAGTAGTTTGGGGCTTCGGAGGGGAGAGACCCAGTACTTC	CASSLGLRRGETQYF
TRBV5-1	TRBD1	-	TRBJ2-2	TGCGCCAGCAGCTTTAAAACAGGGGAATTCACCGGGGAGCTGTTTTTT	CASSFKTGEFTGELFF
TRBV9	-	-	TRBJ2-7	TGTGCCAGCAGCGCCGGACCGAGGGCCTACGAGCAGTACTTC	CASSAGPRAYEQYF
TRBV5-1	-	few	TRBJ2-1	TGCGCCAGCAGCTTGGAACTAAATGAGCAGTTCTTC	CASSLELNEQFF
TRBV28	TRBD1	-	TRBJ1-5	TGTGCCAGCCTGGGACAGGCAAATAGCAATCAGCCCCAGCATTTT	CASLGQANSNQPQHF
TRBV19	-	-	TRBJ2-1	TGTGCCAGTAGTATCCTGGGAGTAGGCTACAATGAGCAGTTCTTC	CASSILGVGYNEQFF
TRBV12-3/TRBV12-4	-	-	TRBJ1-2	TGTGCCAGCGGTAGCCAGTCCTACTATGGCTACACCTTC	CASGSQSYYGYTF
TRBV24-1	-	-	TRBJ1-2	TGTGCCACCAGTGACCCCCGGGGGGGCTACACCTTC	CATSDPRGGYTF
TRBV7-2	-	-	TRBJ2-1	TGTGCCAGCAGCTTAGGCGGAGCAGTGTACAATGAGCAGTTCTTC	CASSLGGAVYNEQFF
TRBV5-1	TRBD1	-	TRBJ1-6	TGCGCCAGCAGCTTAGCGGACAGGGGGTATTCACCCCTCCACTTT	CASSLADRGYSPLHF
TRBV6-5	-	once	TRBJ1-5	TGTGCCAGCAGCCCCGGACAGACCCGCAATCAGCCCCAGCATTTT	CASSPGQTRNQPQHF
TRBV5-4	-	-	TRBJ2-1	TGTGCCAGCAGCTTGCCGGGGAGCCATGAGCAGTTCTTC	CASSLPGSHEQFF
TRBV28	TRBD1	-	TRBJ2-1	TGTGCCAGCAGCCCGACCCAGGGGGCTTACAATGAGCAGTTCTTC	CASSPTQGAYNEQFF
TRBV2	-	-	TRBJ2-7	TGTGCCAGCAGTGGGGTAGGCAGGGTCTCCTACGAGCAGTACTTC	CASSGVGRVSYEQYF
TRBV28	TRBD1	-	TRBJ2-3	TGTGCCAGCAGTACCCGCTGGGACAGGGGGTCGGCAGATACGCAGTATTTT	CASSTRWDRGSADTQYF
TRBV7-9	-	few	TRBJ1-4	TGTGCCAGCAGCGCCTCGAGAAATGAAAAACTGTTTTTT	CASSASRNEKLFF
TRBV24-1	-	few	TRBJ1-2	TGTGCCACCAGTGATTCTTCCGTTAACTATGGCTACACCTTC	CATSDSSVNYGYTF
TRBV5-1	-	-	TRBJ1-6	TGCGCCAGCAGCTCATCCGGGACAAAAAGCTCCTATAATTCACCCCTCCACTTT	CASSSSGTKSSYNSPLHF
TRBV2	-	-	TRBJ1-1	TGTGCCAGCAGGGGTGGAGAGAACACTGAAGCTTTCTTT	CASRGGENTEAFF
TRBV5-4	-	-	TRBJ2-7	TGTGCCAGCAGCTTGGACAGGTTCGTCGACGAGCAGTACTTC	CASSLDRFVDEQYF
TRBV6-5	TRBD1	few	TRBJ1-2	TGTGCCAGCACATCGACAGGGCCTGGTGACTATGGCTACACCTTC	CASTSTGPGDYGYTF
TRBV25-1	TRBD1	-	TRBJ1-5	TGTGCCAGCAGTGGCTCGGGACAGGACCTTACCTTAAATCAGCCCCAGCATTTT	CASSGSGQDLTLNQPQHF
TRBV20-1	-	-	TRBJ2-5	TGCAGTGCGACGGGAGAGACCCAGTACTTC	CSATGETQYF
TRBV11-2	TRBD1	-	TRBJ1-5	TGTGCCAGCAGCCCAGGGACAGGGGGATTTCAGCCCCAGCATTTT	CASSPGTGGFQPQHF
TRBV4-1	-	-	TRBJ1-2	TGCGCCAGCAGCAATCCCACAGGGAACTATGGCTACACCTTC	CASSNPTGNYGYTF
TRBV27	-	-	TRBJ2-1	TGTGCCAGCAGTTTAGTACGCGGGGAGCAGTTCTTC	CASSLVRGEQFF
TRBV27	-	-	TRBJ2-7	TGTGCCAGCAGTCCCATCGGTTTCCCCGACGAGCAGTACTTC	CASSPIGFPDEQYF
TRBV2	-	-	TRBJ2-1	TGTGCCAGCAGTGGACAGGTTTTCTCCTACAATGAGCAGTTCTTC	CASSGQVFSYNEQFF
TRBV6-6	-	-	TRBJ2-4	TGTGCCAGCAGTTACTCAGGGCAGGGGTACAACATTCAGTACTTC	CASSYSGQGYNIQYF